This entry lists 15 T cell receptor beta chains sequenced from one sample in a study of T cell responses to AZD1222 COVID-19 vaccine. Here immunoSEQ multiplex PCR was the method, and the copy in TCRdb shows in-frame clones only, minus some. The sample has approximately 30,000 clones, 75% to 90% seen once. The sequencing here drew on peripheral blood, taken on day 0 of AZD1222 vaccination. Receptors originate from an adult in good health.

V and J are TRBV4-1 and TRBJ2-1; D may be TRBD2 (6 bases). Trimming took off 2 bases at V and 7 bases at J, with 21 bases between the two ends. Germline CDR1 is MGHRA and CDR2 is YSYEKL. The CDR3 contains 17 residues. The CDR3 coding sequence is TGCGCCAGCAGCCAACCCCTGCGGGGTTCCCCCCCGAATGAGCAGTTCTTC. It translates to CASSQPLRGSPPNEQFF.

This clone has only a few counts. The CDR3 DNA is TGTGCCTGCCCCCGGACAGGGTCGGCGAGCTCCTATAATTCACCCCTCCACTTT. Translation: CACPRTGSASSYNSPLHF. The chain links TRBV30 to TRBJ1-6; 8 nucleotides align to TRBD1. In germline, CDR1 is GTSNPN, CDR2 SVGIG (reference sequence). Trimming took 6 bases from V and 0 from J; bases not matched to a gene: 13. The CDR3 sequence is 18 residues long.

In its sample, this clone was seen once. The chain is built from TRBV4-2 and TRBJ1-1, with D uncertain. Germline CDR1 and CDR2: LGHNA and YNFKEQ. The ends were cut back, 1 base at V and 5 bases at J, with 8 bases in the middle. This CDR3 comprises 13 residues. The CDR3 protein is CASSQVIGTEAFF. The CDR3 nucleotides are TGTGCCAGCAGCCAAGTAATAGGTACTGAAGCTTTCTTT.

The chain links TRBV9 to TRBJ2-1; TRBD2 aligns across 7 bases. Germline CDR1 is SGDLS and CDR2 is YYNGEE. V lost 0 bases and J lost 6; bases outside the gene matches: 3. The length of the CDR3 is 14 residues. CDR3 sequence (DNA): TGTGCCAGCAGCGTAGCAGCGGGACTCAATGAGCAGTTCTTC. This gives the protein CASSVAAGLNEQFF.

V usage is TRBV25-1 and J usage is TRBJ2-1; the D gene could be TRBD1 or TRBD2 (5 bases each). V gave up 1 base and J gave up 5 bases, with 9 bases separating them. The germline V gene has CDR1 MGHDK and CDR2 SYGVNS. This CDR3 has 14 amino acids. CDR3 sequence (DNA): TGTGCCAGCAGTGAATGGGGGACGGACAATGAGCAGTTCTTC. Amino acid sequence: CASSEWGTDNEQFF.

J is TRBJ1-5 and V is TRBV6-5, with a tentative D call TRBD1 (6 bases). CDR1 is MNHEY and CDR2 is SVGAGI in the germline V gene. V shed 6 bases and J shed 4 bases, with 10 bases lying between them. This CDR3 has 13 amino acids. CDR3 coding DNA: TGTGCCAGCAGCCTAGACAGGAATCAGCCCCAGCATTTT. Protein: CASSLDRNQPQHF.

V gene TRBV11-2 combines with J gene TRBJ2-1, with 8 nucleotides matching TRBD2. V shed 4 bases and J 7 bases; nucleotides not matched to a gene: 21. There are 19 residues in the CDR3. Germline CDR1 SGHAT, CDR2 FQNNGV. CDR3 amino acids: CASSSSGETGGAYLNEQFF. The CDR3 DNA sequence: TGTGCCAGCAGCTCCTCCGGTGAGACGGGAGGGGCGTATCTAAATGAGCAGTTCTTC.

For this clone: The junction and the germline gene differ at one end; a read error may be behind it. This rearrangement joins TRBV30 to TRBJ2-1; D ambiguous. The germline V gene has CDR1 GTSNPN and CDR2 SVGIG (reference sequence). This CDR3 contains 10 residues. CDR3 residues: CAWSHSDRIF. CDR3 nucleotide sequence: TGTGCCTGGAGCCACTCGGACCGTATCTTC.

This rearrangement joins TRBV19 to TRBJ2-3, with a tentative D call TRBD1 (5 bases). The germline V gene has CDR1 LNHDA and CDR2 SQIVND (reference sequence). The CDR3 loop spans 13 amino acids. V was clipped by 10 bases and J by 2 bases, with 13 bases between them. CDR3 sequence reads: CATGPPITDTQYF. The CDR3 nucleotides read TGTGCCACAGGGCCTCCCATCACAGATACGCAGTATTTT.

The V call is TRBV13, the J call TRBJ1-2; TRBD1 agrees at 9 bases. The ends lost 2 bases at V and 4 bases at J; junction bases unmatched: 17. Germline V CDR1 and CDR2: PRHDT, FYEKMQ (reference sequence). The CDR3 is 19 amino acids. CDR3 coding DNA: TGTGCCAGCAGCTTACTCGCAGTGTTAGTTGGACAGGGGTCCTATGGCTACACCTTC. Translated: CASSLLAVLVGQGSYGYTF. Looking up the rest from reference TRBV13 and TRBJ1-2 gives the full variable domain: AAGVIQSPRHLIKEKRETATLKCYPIPRHDTVYWYQQGPGQDPQFLISFYEKMQSDKGSIPDRFSAQQFSDYHSELNMSSLELGDSALYFCASSLLAVLVGQGSYGYTFGSGTRLTVV.

V usage is TRBV20-1 and J usage is TRBJ2-5; D is ambiguous. V was shortened by 3 bases and J by 2 bases, with 13 bases between the two germline ends. Germline V gene data show CDR1 as DFQATT and CDR2 as SNEGSKA (reference sequence). The CDR3 consists of 14 residues. CDR3 bases: TGCAGTGCTAGTTCGTGGGCCAGACAAGAGACCCAGTACTTC. This sequence encodes CSASSWARQETQYF.

The chain links TRBV11-3 to TRBJ2-1, with D possibly being TRBD2 (6 bases). The CDR3 consists of 13 residues. Germline V lookup: CDR1 SGHNT, CDR2 YENEEA. V lost 5 bases, J lost 5 bases, and 10 bases lay in between. CDR3 nucleotides: TGTGCCAGCAGCCTTAGCGGAGACAATGAGCAGTTCTTC. Residues: CASSLSGDNEQFF.

This sequence joins TRBV24-1 and TRBJ2-7, with D unresolved. Germline V gene data show CDR1 as KGHDR and CDR2 as SFDVKD. Trimming removed 1 base at V and 3 bases at J, with 3 bases between. This CDR3 has 12 residues. CDR3 protein: CATSDLGYEQYF. Here the CDR3 DNA reads TGTGCCACCAGTGATTTAGGCTACGAGCAGTACTTC.

This rearrangement joins TRBV5-1 to TRBJ1-1, with D unresolved. V was shortened by 1 base and J by 8 bases, with 12 bases between the two germline ends. The CDR3 loop spans 13 amino acids. The germline V gene encodes CDR1 SGHRS and CDR2 YFSETQ. Here the CDR3 reads CASSLRQGGEAFF. The CDR3 bases are TGCGCCAGCAGCTTGAGGCAAGGTGGAGAAGCTTTCTTT.

The J gene is TRBJ2-1, the V gene TRBV9, with D possibly TRBD2 on 7 matching bases. The germline V gene encodes CDR1 SGDLS and CDR2 YYNGEE. CDR3 length: 15 amino acids. V lost 3 bases and J 4 bases, leaving 14 bases between the germline ends. DNA for the CDR3: TGTGCCAGCAGCGGTGGCGGGGGCCTTTACAATGAGCAGTTCTTC. Protein: CASSGGGGLYNEQFF.